Below, 2 T cell receptor beta chains from the same sample are listed, as sequenced in a study of T-cell memory formation after mild COVID-19. TCRdb passed the 5' RACE reads through MiXCR, listing each CDR3 protein once. The sample contains a few hundred thousand distinct CDR3 sequences, about 23% of which appear only once. Sequences were obtained from PBMCs or a T cell subset sorted from them (not recorded which). The receptors stem from an adult woman who had mild COVID-19 (a few samples of this study predate the infection). Cell type and time point are not known.

The genes are TRBV7-9 and TRBJ2-1; 8 nucleotides align to TRBD1. The germline CDR1 and CDR2 sequences are SEHNR and FQNEAQ (reference sequence). The V gene end was trimmed by 5 bases and the J gene end by 4 bases; junction bases not matched to a gene: 7. This CDR3 region has 15 residues. The CDR3 DNA reads as TGTGCCAGCAGCCGCGCAGGGGGCGCTTACAATGAGCAGTTCTTC. This codes for CASSRAGGAYNEQFF.

This chain uses TRBV5-1 with TRBJ2-3; 8 positions match TRBD2. The CDR3 sequence is 16 residues long. V was pared by 4 bases and J by 5 bases, with 12 bases of the junction left unmatched. Germline assignment: CDR1 SGHRS and CDR2 YFSETQ. CDR3 nucleotide sequence: TGCGCCAGCAGCCCCTACGGAGCGGGAGATGAAGATACGCAGTATTTT. It translates to CASSPYGAGDEDTQYF. Using reference TRBV5-1 and TRBJ2-3 for the parts outside the CDR3, the full variable domain is KAGVTQTPRYLIKTRGQQVTLSCSPISGHRSVSWYQQTPGQGLQFLFEYFSETQRNKGNFPGRFSGRQFSNSRSEMNVSTLELGDSALYLCASSPYGAGDEDTQYFGPGTRLTVL.